This T cell receptor (beta chain) was found in a study of tumor and adjacent non-tumor tissue in lung cancer. Looking at the study overall: On average, productive TCRbeta reads reached some 4.4 million per sample.

This clonotype was seen only a few times. The antigen is not known. The CDR3 carries no conserved terminal phenylalanine or tryptophan, so it likely arises from a read error. Because the CDR3's place on the DNA is in doubt, the DNA is left out and the CDR3 is given as listed by TCRdb. Study results and caveats: Compared with tumor, normal lung showed significantly lower TCR diversity. Shorter survival was associated with higher TCR diversity in tumors.

The template was RNA from unsorted bulk tissue. The normal lung tissue was taken more than 3 cm from the tumor edge. Between August and November 2014, newly diagnosed, chemotherapy-naive lung cancer patients underwent thoracic surgery in China. Germline CDR1 is SGHAT and CDR2 is FQNNGV. The CDR3 is 12 residues long, ends included. TCRbeta libraries were built with three rounds of nested PCR, modified from ARM-PCR. One entry per CDR3 protein, called by TCRdb with MiXCR from the multiplex PCR reads. Among 80,000 to 130,000 distinct CDR3 sequences listed, approximately 60% were seen once. The chain links TRBV11-2 to TRBJ2-3; TRBD2 is the table's D call, not checked against the DNA. The clonotype was recovered from a man aged 30 to 45 with non-small cell lung cancer. Sample: distant non-tumor lung tissue. The CDR3 sequence: CAGSAGTLWRYS.